This is a list of T cell receptor beta chains from one sample in a study of T cells after posttransplantation cyclophosphamide. Data came from immunoSEQ multiplex PCR; TCRdb stores just in-frame clones and leaves some out. This sample carries some 38,000 clones, none of them present only once. Material: PBMCs. The receptors here all came from a man aged 45-65 years in good health, CMV-negative, and a related stem cell transplant donor. The CDR3 runs from the conserved cysteine through the conserved F or W. D genes are given only for firm matches. Size is omitted from some rows. Given values are once, few, many or a class for expanded clones.

v_gene,j_gene,abundance,d_gene,CDR3aa,CDR3nt
TRBV5-6,TRBJ2-7,many,-,CASSLRGYYEQYF,TGTGCCAGCAGCTTGCGGGGATACTACGAGCAGTACTTC
TRBV5-1,TRBJ2-5,-,-,CASSLMDSGETQYF,TGCGCCAGCAGCCTAATGGACTCCGGGGAGACCCAGTACTTC
TRBV10-2,TRBJ2-5,many,TRBD2,CASLARGGREETQYF,TGCGCCAGCTTGGCCCGGGGGGGCCGGGAAGAGACCCAGTACTTC
TRBV28,TRBJ2-7,many,TRBD2,CASSPTSGSIYEQYF,TGTGCCAGCAGTCCTACTAGCGGGAGTATCTACGAGCAGTACTTC
TRBV5-8,TRBJ2-2,many,-,CASSPRLRGELFF,TGTGCCAGCAGCCCCCGACTCCGAGGGGAGCTGTTTTTT
TRBV4-2,TRBJ1-4,many,-,CASSQKETHTNEKLFF,TGTGCCAGCAGCCAAAAAGAGACACACACTAATGAAAAACTGTTTTTT
TRBV6-5,TRBJ1-2,many,-,CASSYSSGGNYGYTF,TGTGCCAGCAGTTACTCTTCCGGGGGTAACTATGGCTACACCTTC
TRBV20-1,TRBJ2-7,-,-,CSAWAYEQYF,TGCAGTGCTTGGGCTTACGAGCAGTACTTC
TRBV27,TRBJ1-2,many,TRBD1,CASRTGTGPAGGYTF,TGTGCCAGCAGAACCGGGACAGGGCCGGCGGGTGGCTACACCTTC
TRBV28,TRBJ2-7,many,-,CASRAGSSHEQYF,TGTGCCAGCCGGGCAGGGTCTTCCCACGAGCAGTACTTC
TRBV19,TRBJ1-3,many,-,CASSPGLFSGNTIYF,TGTGCCAGTAGTCCCGGACTCTTCTCTGGAAACACCATATATTTT
TRBV19,TRBJ2-5,many,-,CASSIGWRGGETQYF,TGTGCCAGTAGTATCGGCTGGAGGGGTGGGGAGACCCAGTACTTC
TRBV7-2,TRBJ1-2,many,-,CASSQVTGNPQGYTF,TGTGCCAGCAGCCAGGTCACAGGGAACCCCCAGGGCTACACCTTC
TRBV4-1,TRBJ2-2,many,-,CASSLLAGAPGELFF,TGCGCCAGCAGCCTACTGGCGGGGGCCCCCGGGGAGCTGTTTTTT
TRBV5-1,TRBJ2-3,many,TRBD2,CASSSAGGRTDTQYF,TGCGCCAGCAGCTCAGCGGGAGGCCGCACAGATACGCAGTATTTT
TRBV13,TRBJ2-1,many,-,CASSLAGGVDNEQFF,TGTGCCAGCAGCTTAGCGGGGGGCGTCGACAATGAGCAGTTCTTC
TRBV15,TRBJ1-4,many,TRBD1,CATSTTGAPTNEKLFF,TGTGCCACCAGCACCACAGGGGCCCCAACTAATGAAAAACTGTTTTTT
TRBV18,TRBJ2-4,-,TRBD1,CASSPRQGAFSKNIQYF,TGTGCCAGCTCACCACGACAGGGGGCGTTTAGCAAAAACATTCAGTACTTC
TRBV5-8,TRBJ2-3,many,-,CASSLVRGLGDTQYF,TGTGCCAGCAGCTTGGTGCGAGGGTTGGGGGATACGCAGTATTTT
TRBV19,TRBJ2-3,many,TRBD2,CASSISGSTDTQYF,TGTGCCAGTAGTATTAGCGGGAGCACAGATACGCAGTATTTT
TRBV20-1,TRBJ2-1,few,-,CSARRNEQFF,TGCAGTGCCAGACGCAATGAGCAGTTCTTC
TRBV11-2,TRBJ2-2,many,TRBD2,CASSLVSGSNTGELFF,TGTGCCAGCAGCCTCGTTAGCGGGAGTAACACCGGGGAGCTGTTTTTT
TRBV6-1,TRBJ2-5,-,-,CASSEALSLPETQYF,TGTGCCAGCAGTGAAGCGCTGAGCCTCCCAGAGACCCAGTACTTC
TRBV7-5,TRBJ1-2,many,-,CARSLGQGLFDGYTF,TGTGCCAGAAGCTTGGGACAGGGCCTTTTCGATGGCTACACCTTC
TRBV5-6,TRBJ2-1,few,TRBD2,CASSSTSGGAYNEQFF,TGTGCCAGCAGCTCGACTAGCGGGGGGGCCTACAATGAGCAGTTCTTC
TRBV7-3,TRBJ2-3,few,TRBD2,CASSLMRGGTDTQYF,TGTGCCAGCAGCTTAATGCGGGGGGGCACAGATACGCAGTATTTT
TRBV18,TRBJ2-5,many,-,CASSPIISQEETQYF,TGTGCCAGCTCACCAATTATTTCGCAGGAAGAGACCCAGTACTTC
TRBV7-3,TRBJ2-2,-,TRBD1,CASSSGTVNTGELFF,TGTGCCAGCAGCTCCGGGACAGTGAACACCGGGGAGCTGTTTTTT
TRBV12-5,TRBJ2-5,few,TRBD1,CASGSKTGGQETQYF,TGTGCTAGTGGTTCAAAGACAGGGGGCCAAGAGACCCAGTACTTC
TRBV6-5,TRBJ1-4,many,TRBD1,CASSRGTGDNEKLFF,TGTGCCAGCAGTAGAGGGACAGGGGATAATGAAAAACTGTTTTTT
TRBV7-2,TRBJ2-7,many,-,CASSLADRSYPDSYEQYF,TGTGCCAGCAGCTTAGCCGACAGGAGTTACCCCGACTCCTACGAGCAGTACTTC
TRBV30,TRBJ2-3,many,TRBD2,CAWRLAGSTDTQYF,TGTGCCTGGAGACTAGCGGGAAGCACAGATACGCAGTATTTT
TRBV7-9,TRBJ1-3,many,-,CASNSPAGSGNTIYF,TGTGCCAGCAACAGCCCCGCAGGGTCTGGAAACACCATATATTTT
TRBV2,TRBJ2-2,many,-,CASSEGLANTGELFF,TGTGCCAGCAGTGAGGGGCTAGCGAACACCGGGGAGCTGTTTTTT
TRBV6-1,TRBJ2-1,many,TRBD2,CASSADGGMNEQFF,TGTGCCAGCAGCGCCGACGGGGGGATGAATGAGCAGTTCTTC
TRBV9,TRBJ2-3,many,TRBD2,CASSVGGGSTDTQYF,TGTGCCAGCAGCGTAGGGGGGGGGAGCACAGATACGCAGTATTTT
TRBV10-3,TRBJ1-5,-,-,CAIRSSTTGQPQHF,TGTGCCATCAGGTCCTCCACTACCGGTCAGCCCCAGCATTTT
TRBV5-1,TRBJ2-5,many,-,CASRGPGLKETQYF,TGCGCCAGCAGAGGTCCGGGGTTGAAGGAGACCCAGTACTTC
TRBV5-4,TRBJ2-7,many,TRBD1,CASSLQGAGYEQYF,TGTGCCAGCAGCCTACAGGGGGCCGGATACGAGCAGTACTTC
TRBV2,TRBJ1-2,many,-,CASSEQGSPYGYTF,TGTGCCAGCAGTGAGCAGGGGTCACCCTATGGCTACACCTTC